Here is one TCR beta chain with its context. Cohorts were determined from participant-reported clinical history. Donors in Cohort 3 who had recovered were those with two negative PCRs, healthcare professional clearance, or resolution of their symptoms. This sample is drawn from a study of blood T cell repertoires in COVID-19. Study at large: COVID-19 samples, acute and convalescent, were from the United States, Italy and Spain. T cells, B-cell-depleted T cells, or PBMCs supplied cDNA or gDNA.

Clones were sequenced by immunoSEQ multiplex PCR, and TCRdb holds only the in-frame ones, with some missing. In the table there are about 280,000 clones, around 88% of which are singletons. The TCR originated in a woman aged 40 to 49 who had recovered from COVID-19. Sequencing used PBMCs or T cells enriched from blood (not recorded which).

The CDR3 bases are TGTGCCAGCAGTGAATTGGCAGGCTTAGCCAAAAACATTCAGTACTTC. Translating gives CASSELAGLAKNIQYF. The chain joins TRBV2 to TRBJ2-4; D call uncertain. V lost 2 bases and J lost 0, with 11 bases in between. This CDR3 spans 16 amino acids. The germline CDR1 and CDR2 sequences are SNHLY and FYNNEI.